This is a list of T cell receptor beta chains from one sample in a study of blood T cell repertoires in COVID-19. Clones were sequenced by immunoSEQ multiplex PCR, and TCRdb holds only the in-frame ones, with some missing. The sample includes about 250,000 clones, approximately 89% of them seen just once. Sequences were obtained from peripheral blood. The receptors originated from a woman in her 30s with COVID-19, enrolled during active disease. CDR3s include the opening cysteine and the closing phenylalanine or tryptophan. D genes are given only for firm matches. Rows give clone size only sometimes, using once, few, many, or a class for an expanded clone.

TRBJ1-2,TRBD1,NA,TRBV2,CASSLPSPGQGYGYTF,TGTGCCAGCAGCCTACCTTCACCGGGACAGGGCTATGGCTACACCTTC
TRBJ1-5,NA,NA,TRBV6-2/TRBV6-3,CASSWRSQWGNQPQHF,TGTGCCAGCAGTTGGAGGTCACAGTGGGGCAATCAGCCCCAGCATTTT
TRBJ2-7,TRBD2,NA,TRBV5-4,CASSLPGGGHEQYF,TGTGCCAGCAGCCTTCCCGGGGGGGGCCACGAGCAGTACTTC
TRBJ1-4,NA,once,TRBV19,CASRHPTNEKLFF,TGTGCCAGCAGACACCCAACTAATGAAAAACTGTTTTTT
TRBJ2-1,TRBD1,NA,TRBV5-1,CASSLGTGRSYNEQFF,TGCGCCAGCAGCTTGGGGACAGGGAGATCCTACAATGAGCAGTTCTTC
TRBJ2-5,TRBD2,NA,TRBV28,CASSFRGLAGGSEETQYF,TGTGCCAGCAGTTTCCGGGGACTAGCGGGGGGGTCAGAAGAGACCCAGTACTTC
TRBJ2-6,TRBD1,NA,TRBV19,CASRGTGVSGANVLTF,TGTGCCAGTAGGGGGACAGGGGTCTCTGGGGCCAACGTCCTGACTTTC
TRBJ2-2,TRBD1,many,TRBV6-4,CASSELGQGNTGELFF,TGTGCCAGCAGTGAGCTGGGACAGGGGAACACCGGGGAGCTGTTTTTT
TRBJ2-1,TRBD1,NA,TRBV24-1,CATSDSRGPGNEQFF,TGTGCCACCAGTGATTCCAGGGGGCCGGGAAATGAGCAGTTCTTC
TRBJ2-2,TRBD1,NA,TRBV11-2,CASINRGPTGELFF,TGTGCCAGCATCAACAGGGGGCCGACCGGGGAGCTGTTTTTT
TRBJ1-4,NA,NA,TRBV6-6,CASSSSGGGGEKLFF,TGTGCCAGCAGTTCTAGCGGAGGGGGTGGTGAAAAACTGTTTTTT
TRBJ2-2,TRBD2,NA,TRBV3-1/TRBV3-2,CASSARLAGTGELFF,TGTGCCAGCAGCGCGCGACTAGCGGGCACCGGGGAGCTGTTTTTT
TRBJ2-7,NA,NA,TRBV21-1,CASSTHYDRTDSTPSEQYF,TGTGCCAGCAGCACACATTACGACCGGACAGATTCTACCCCTTCCGAGCAGTACTTC
TRBJ2-3,NA,NA,TRBV7-7,CASSPGTPSTDTQYF,TGTGCTAGCAGCCCCGGGACACCTAGCACAGATACGCAGTATTTT
TRBJ1-1,TRBD1,few,TRBV6-5,CASSYRTGRGTEAFF,TGTGCCAGCAGTTATAGGACAGGGAGGGGAACTGAAGCTTTCTTT
TRBJ1-6,NA,NA,TRBV28,CASSWGGSYNSPLHF,TGTGCCAGCAGCTGGGGCGGCTCCTATAATTCACCCCTCCACTTT
TRBJ1-6,NA,NA,TRBV3-1/TRBV3-2,CASSQEGRGSPLHF,TGTGCCAGCAGCCAAGAGGGCCGGGGATCACCCCTCCACTTT
TRBJ1-5,NA,once,TRBV29-1,CSVRQANQPQHF,TGCAGCGTTCGACAGGCTAATCAGCCCCAGCATTTT
TRBJ1-2,NA,NA,TRBV6-5,CASSSLSGGDYGYTF,TGTGCCAGCAGTTCTCTCTCGGGGGGCGACTATGGCTACACCTTC
TRBJ1-5,NA,NA,TRBV28,CATRDADQPQHF,TGTGCCACCAGAGACGCGGATCAGCCCCAGCATTTT
TRBJ1-4,TRBD1,NA,TRBV5-6,CASTVDRARWLFF,TGTGCCAGCACCGTAGACAGGGCCCGGTGGCTGTTTTTT
TRBJ2-2,NA,NA,TRBV4-3,CASSQVGGGSGELFF,TGCGCCAGCAGCCAAGTTGGGGGCGGGTCCGGGGAGCTGTTTTTT
TRBJ1-1,TRBD1,NA,TRBV9,CASSPGTGFSRTEAFF,TGTGCCAGTAGTCCCGGGACAGGGTTTTCTCGCACTGAAGCTTTCTTT
TRBJ2-3,NA,many,TRBV24-1,CATSDPGRTDTQYF,TGTGCCACCAGTGATCCAGGGAGGACAGATACGCAGTATTTT
TRBJ2-1,TRBD2,NA,TRBV7-2,CASSFTTTQGGNEQFF,TGTGCCAGCAGCTTCACGACTACCCAGGGAGGGAATGAGCAGTTCTTC
TRBJ2-3,NA,NA,TRBV9,CASSVVADTQYF,TGTGCCAGCAGCGTAGTGGCTGATACGCAGTATTTT
TRBJ2-6,NA,NA,TRBV21-1,CASSKGQGSLSGANVLTF,TGTGCCAGCAGCAAAGGACAGGGGTCGCTATCTGGGGCCAACGTCCTGACTTTC
TRBJ2-5,NA,NA,TRBV14,CASSSSAESQETQYF,TGTGCCAGCAGCTCTTCAGCGGAGTCCCAAGAGACCCAGTACTTC
TRBJ2-5,NA,NA,TRBV27,CASSRYGAGLDLAETQYF,TGTGCCAGCAGCCGATATGGGGCCGGTCTGGACCTTGCAGAGACCCAGTACTTC
TRBJ2-7,TRBD1,few,TRBV19,CASSSTGTGGYEQYF,TGTGCCAGTAGTTCGACCGGGACAGGGGGCTACGAGCAGTACTTC
TRBJ2-1,TRBD2,NA,TRBV5-8,CASSLWTSGHNEQFF,TGTGCCAGCAGCTTGTGGACTAGCGGTCACAATGAGCAGTTCTTC
TRBJ1-1,TRBD1,NA,TRBV4-1,CASSQADRDNTEAFF,TGCGCCAGCAGCCAAGCGGACAGGGATAACACTGAAGCTTTCTTT
TRBJ2-5,NA,NA,TRBV5-5,CASSFEQGRQETQYF,TGTGCCAGCAGCTTTGAACAGGGCAGACAAGAGACCCAGTACTTC
TRBJ1-6,NA,NA,TRBV14,CASSQTSGVGSPLHF,TGTGCCAGCAGCCAGACGTCGGGGGTAGGCTCACCCCTCCACTTT
TRBJ2-6,NA,NA,TRBV28,CASSLSAGANVLTF,TGTGCCAGCAGTTTAAGCGCTGGGGCCAACGTCCTGACTTTC
TRBJ1-1,TRBD1,few,TRBV27,CASSLSRGRTEAFF,TGTGCCAGCAGTTTATCGAGGGGGCGGACTGAAGCTTTCTTT
TRBJ1-6,NA,NA,TRBV6-5,CASSYLDSGVSPLHF,TGTGCCAGCAGTTATTTGGACTCAGGGGTTTCACCCCTCCACTTT
TRBJ2-5,NA,NA,TRBV12-3/TRBV12-4,CASSSLIGETQYF,TGTGCCAGCAGTTCACTGATCGGAGAGACCCAGTACTTC
TRBJ2-1,NA,NA,TRBV5-6,CASSLLGRSSYNEQFF,TGTGCCAGCAGCTTGCTTGGGCGAAGCTCCTACAATGAGCAGTTCTTC
TRBJ2-3,TRBD2,NA,TRBV4-3,CASSQISGDTDTQYF,TGCGCCAGCAGCCAGATTAGCGGGGACACAGATACGCAGTATTTT
TRBJ2-5,TRBD1,NA,TRBV3-1/TRBV3-2,CASSQMTGGQETQYF,TGTGCCAGCAGCCAGATGACAGGGGGGCAAGAGACCCAGTACTTC
TRBJ2-5,NA,NA,TRBV7-9,CASSARRGLRETQYF,TGTGCCAGCAGCGCACGACGGGGGTTGCGGGAGACCCAGTACTTC
TRBJ2-3,NA,NA,TRBV6-5,CASSYGLSTDTQYF,TGTGCCAGCAGTTACGGGCTGAGCACAGATACGCAGTATTTT
TRBJ2-1,TRBD1,NA,TRBV27,CASSPGTGAYNEQFF,TGTGCCAGCAGTCCAGGGACAGGGGCCTACAATGAGCAGTTCTTC
TRBJ1-4,NA,NA,TRBV11-3,CASSLGDSTNEKLFF,TGTGCCAGCAGCTTAGGGGACTCAACTAATGAAAAACTGTTTTTT
TRBJ2-7,NA,NA,TRBV27,CASSLYSSYEQYF,TGTGCCAGCAGTTTATACAGCTCCTACGAGCAGTACTTC
TRBJ2-6,NA,NA,TRBV4-3,CASSQEGDSSGANVLTF,TGCGCCAGCAGCCAAGAAGGGGATAGCTCTGGGGCCAACGTCCTGACTTTC
TRBJ1-5,NA,NA,TRBV6-5,CASSRARHSHQPQHF,TGTGCCAGCAGCCGAGCACGTCACTCCCATCAGCCCCAGCATTTT
TRBJ2-2,NA,NA,TRBV19,CASNRWGLNTGELFF,TGTGCCAGTAATCGGTGGGGCCTTAACACCGGGGAGCTGTTTTTT
TRBJ1-3,NA,NA,TRBV28,CASSLGRYSGNTIYF,TGTGCCAGCAGTTTAGGCAGATACTCTGGAAACACCATATATTTT
TRBJ2-7,NA,once,TRBV19,CASSTRTAAYEQYF,TGTGCCAGTAGTACACGGACAGCCGCCTACGAGCAGTACTTC
TRBJ2-7,TRBD1,NA,TRBV18,CASSLGTGIPYEQYF,TGTGCCAGCTCTCTTGGGACAGGGATCCCCTACGAGCAGTACTTC
TRBJ1-2,NA,NA,TRBV6-2/TRBV6-3,CASSPSFEGGYGYTF,TGTGCCAGCAGCCCCTCGTTTGAAGGGGGCTATGGCTACACCTTC
TRBJ2-3,NA,NA,TRBV24-1,CATSDSWGGHGTDTQYF,TGTGCCACCAGTGATTCTTGGGGGGGGCATGGAACAGATACGCAGTATTTT
TRBJ1-5,TRBD1,NA,TRBV7-9,CASSLGQGGQPQHF,TGTGCCAGCAGCTTGGGACAGGGCGGTCAGCCCCAGCATTTT
TRBJ2-7,TRBD1,NA,TRBV13,CASSLRTGYEQYF,TGTGCCAGCAGCTTAAGGACAGGGTACGAGCAGTACTTC